These 17 T cell receptor beta chains were all obtained from the same sample, sequenced in a study of cytomegalovirus exposure and HLA in healthy donors. The PCR used 60 Vbeta and 13 Jbeta primers. Clones were read by immunoSEQ multiplex PCR, and TCRdb kept only the in-frame ones, dropping some. The sample's table shows tens of thousands of clones. Sequencing used PBMCs. These receptor sequences come from a woman between 35 and 50 years old in good health and CMV-seronegative.

The V gene is TRBV5-4, the J gene TRBJ1-1; a weak D match, TRBD1 (5 bases). The CDR3 is made up of 14 amino acids. Germline loops: CDR1 SGHNT, CDR2 YYREEE (reference sequence). Trimming cost V 3 bases and J 5 bases, with 14 bases left between them. The CDR3 loop reads CASSWDGRTTEAFF. The CDR3 nucleotides read TGTGCCAGCAGCTGGGACGGGAGGACTACTGAAGCTTTCTTT.

The chain uses TRBV5-1 and TRBJ1-5; perhaps TRBD1 as D (5 bases). With 0 bases removed from V and 6 bases from J, the gap between germline ends came to 10 bases. The CDR3 extends over 14 amino acids. Germline CDR1 and CDR2: SGHRS and YFSETQ. The CDR3 loop is CASSLDQGAQPQHF. The CDR3 coding sequence is TGCGCCAGCAGCTTGGACCAGGGTGCTCAGCCCCAGCATTTT.

The chain is built from TRBV28 and TRBJ2-7, with 12 bases matching TRBD2. This CDR3 comprises 17 residues. Germline V gene sequence: CDR1 MDHEN, CDR2 SYDVKM. V lost 2 bases, J lost 0 bases, and 5 bases stayed unmatched. Here the CDR3 DNA reads TGTGCCAGCAGTTTAGGGACTAGCGGGCCAAGCTCCTACGAGCAGTACTTC. Its translation: CASSLGTSGPSSYEQYF.

The rearrangement joins TRBV28 to TRBJ1-2; D not certain. This CDR3 is built from 14 residues. Trimming took off 1 base at V and 5 bases at J, with 11 bases between the two ends. The germline gives CDR1 MDHEN, CDR2 SYDVKM. The CDR3 sequence: CASSLSGFGYGYTF. As DNA, the CDR3 is TGTGCCAGCAGTTTATCGGGGTTTGGGTATGGCTACACCTTC.

The CDR3: CASSLIQLAGPDNEQFF. CDR3 sequence (DNA): TGTGCCAGCAGTTTAATTCAGTTGGCGGGACCAGACAATGAGCAGTTCTTC. J is TRBJ2-1 and V is TRBV28, with D tentatively TRBD2 (6 bases). Trimming stripped 2 bases from V and 5 bases from J, with 19 bases between. CDR3 length: 17 amino acids. Germline values: CDR1 MDHEN, CDR2 SYDVKM.

The gene calls are TRBV18 and TRBJ2-7; D unclear. The CDR3 is 12 residues long. Trimming removed 2 bases from V and 5 bases from J, with 7 bases in between. The V gene's germline CDR1 is KGHSH and CDR2 LQKENI. The CDR3 is CASSPSGDEQYF. CDR3 nucleotides: TGTGCCAGCTCACCATCGGGTGACGAGCAGTACTTC.

This chain connects TRBV6-1 to TRBJ1-5; D ambiguous. The V and J ends lost 6 bases and 0 bases respectively, with 12 bases between them. CDR3 size: 15 residues. Germline V gives CDR1 MNHNS, CDR2 SASEGT. CDR3 in DNA: TGTGCCAGCAGCGGGGAGAGATATAGCAATCAGCCCCAGCATTTT. It translates to CASSGERYSNQPQHF.

As for this clone: Relative to the germline gene, one junction end is altered; a read error may explain this. The CDR3 DNA sequence: TGTGCCAGCAGCGTAGAACTAGCCCCAGAGAACCAGTACTTC. As protein: CASSVELAPENQYF. J is TRBJ2-5 and V is TRBV9; a weak D match, TRBD2 (6 bases). CDR3 size: 14 residues. Germline V gene sequence: CDR1 SGDLS, CDR2 YYNGEE. The full variable domain, completed using reference TRBV9 and TRBJ2-5, is DSGVTQTPKHLITATGQRVTLRCSPRSGDLSVYWYQQSLDQGLQFLIQYYNGEERAKGNILERFSAQQFPDLHSELNLSSLELGDSALYFCASSVELAPENQYFGPGTRLLVL.

The V gene is TRBV7-3, the J gene TRBJ2-1; maybe TRBD1 (5 bases). Germline V gene lookup returns CDR1 SGHTA and CDR2 FQGTGA. V was trimmed by 6 bases and J by 9 bases, leaving 12 bases between them. The CDR3 length is 12 residues. The CDR3, as DNA: TGTGCCAGCAGTCAGGGAAGGGGTGAGCAGTTCTTC. Amino acid sequence: CASSQGRGEQFF.

J is TRBJ1-1 and V is TRBV18; 10 positions match TRBD1. This CDR3 has 15 amino acids. Per germline, CDR1 KGHSH and CDR2 LQKENI. V trimming: 4 bases; J trimming: 5 bases; junction bases outside the gene matches: 7. Here the CDR3 reads CASSRQGTGVTEAFF. The CDR3 DNA sequence: TGTGCCAGCTCACGACAAGGGACAGGGGTTACTGAAGCTTTCTTT.

The chain employs TRBV5-5 and TRBJ2-5, with a tentative D call TRBD1 (5 bases). The V and J ends lost 0 bases and 3 bases respectively, with 6 bases between them. CDR3 length equals 13 residues. Germline CDR1 and CDR2: SGHKS and YYEKEE (reference sequence). As DNA, the CDR3 is TGTGCCAGCAGCTTGGAAGGGGAAGAGACCCAGTACTTC. Translating gives CASSLEGEETQYF.

The V and J genes are TRBV19 and TRBJ1-1; maybe TRBD1 (5 bases). The CDR3 is made up of 14 amino acids. The V and J ends lost 4 bases and 4 bases respectively, with 13 bases between them. The V gene's germline CDR1 is LNHDA and CDR2 SQIVND (reference sequence). The DNA for the CDR3 is TGTGCCAGTAGTACCCCAGTTAGGGGCACTGAAGCTTTCTTT. It translates to CASSTPVRGTEAFF.

The chain links TRBV28 to TRBJ2-2; TRBD2 is a possible D gene (5 bases). V was clipped by 10 bases and J by 1 base, with 16 bases between them. The V gene's germline CDR1 is MDHEN and CDR2 SYDVKM. There are 15 residues in the CDR3. The DNA of the CDR3 is TGTGCCATCCGGGGTTTAGGAAGGAACACCGGGGAGCTGTTTTTT. It encodes CAIRGLGRNTGELFF.

This chain uses TRBV27 with TRBJ1-1, with D tentatively TRBD1 (5 bases). The germline CDR1 and CDR2 sequences are MNHEY and SMNVEV (reference sequence). V lost 5 bases and J lost 7, with 14 bases in between. The length of the CDR3 is 13 residues. The CDR3 sequence is CASSLSRQGEAFF. Written as DNA, the CDR3 is TGTGCCAGCAGTCTGAGCAGGCAGGGTGAAGCTTTCTTT.

This rearrangement joins TRBV25-1 to TRBJ2-7; 7 nucleotides line up with TRBD2. Germline V CDR1 and CDR2: MGHDK, SYGVNS. Trimming cost V 4 bases and J 3 bases; bases outside gene matches: 12. This CDR3 is built from 16 residues. The CDR3, as DNA: TGTGCCAGCAGTGCCGGCGGGAGCGTTATCAACTACGAGCAGTACTTC. Translated: CASSAGGSVINYEQYF.

The chain is built from TRBV4-3 and TRBJ2-1, with D hard to call. CDR3 length equals 15 residues. The V end was cut by 4 bases, the J end by 0 bases, with 10 bases between. Looked up from germline, CDR1 is LGHNA and CDR2 is YSLEER. CDR3 sequence reads: CASSPDLSSYNEQFF. DNA of the CDR3: TGCGCCAGCAGCCCTGATCTGAGCTCCTACAATGAGCAGTTCTTC.

The V gene is TRBV28, the J gene TRBJ2-5; a possible D gene is TRBD1 (5 bases). Trimming stripped 3 bases from V and 3 bases from J, with 11 bases between. This CDR3 region has 14 residues. Germline CDR1 and CDR2: MDHEN and SYDVKM. The CDR3 DNA reads as TGTGCCAGCAGTTTTTCAGGGATGGAAGAGACCCAGTACTTC. The encoded protein is CASSFSGMEETQYF.